Listed below are T cell receptor beta chains from one sample, sequenced in a study of T cells expressing NK-cell markers. TCRdb re-called the 5' RACE reads and gives one entry per CDR3 protein, without DNA. This sample's table has 350,000 to 450,000 distinct CDR3 sequences. The specimen was blood T cells: a sorted CD56 or NKG2C T cell subset, CD4+ or CD8+ T cells, or bulk PBMC T cells (not recorded which). The origin of the receptors is a man aged 18 to 69 in good health. The CDR3 runs from the conserved cysteine through the conserved F or W.

cdr3_aa: CASSRQSNRGEKLFF
j_call: TRBJ1-4
v_call: TRBV3-1
cdr3_length: 15

cdr3_aa: CASTTELGSSTDTQYF
j_call: TRBJ2-3
v_call: TRBV5-4
cdr3_length: 16

cdr3_aa: CASSLSVVTVSEQFF
j_call: TRBJ2-1
v_call: TRBV7-9
cdr3_length: 15

cdr3_aa: CSVRGDGNTIYF
j_call: TRBJ1-3
v_call: TRBV29-1
cdr3_length: 12

cdr3_aa: CASSYNRMSTDTQYF
j_call: TRBJ2-3
v_call: TRBV6-5
cdr3_length: 15

cdr3_aa: CASSFDGRGTYEQYF
j_call: TRBJ2-7
v_call: TRBV5-1
cdr3_length: 15

cdr3_aa: CASSHTSNRETQYF
j_call: TRBJ2-5
v_call: TRBV3-1
cdr3_length: 14

cdr3_aa: CSASRDTKNNSPLHF
j_call: TRBJ1-6
v_call: TRBV20-1
cdr3_length: 15

cdr3_aa: CASSSIAGTGTGYTF
j_call: TRBJ1-2
v_call: TRBV6-5
cdr3_length: 15

cdr3_aa: CASSFIGAGNTIYF
j_call: TRBJ1-3
v_call: TRBV5-6
cdr3_length: 14

cdr3_aa: CASSRDGGSSYNEQFF
j_call: TRBJ2-1
v_call: TRBV5-1
cdr3_length: 16

cdr3_aa: CATSPTGESFTDTQYF
j_call: TRBJ2-3
v_call: TRBV24-1
cdr3_length: 16

cdr3_aa: CASSLDGTGGRPQHF
j_call: TRBJ1-5
v_call: TRBV11-2
cdr3_length: 15

cdr3_aa: CSAPTGDGGGYTF
j_call: TRBJ1-2
v_call: TRBV20-1
cdr3_length: 13

cdr3_aa: CASSRDSSNYGYTF
j_call: TRBJ1-2
v_call: TRBV5-1
cdr3_length: 14

cdr3_aa: CASSFRGPEKLFF
j_call: TRBJ1-4
v_call: TRBV5-6
cdr3_length: 13

cdr3_aa: CASSADRVTNEKLFF
j_call: TRBJ1-4
v_call: TRBV6-1
cdr3_length: 15

cdr3_aa: CASNPKGSGGPRGETQYF
j_call: TRBJ2-5
v_call: TRBV11-2
cdr3_length: 18

cdr3_aa: CASSLRSGRGTGSYNEQFF
j_call: TRBJ2-1
v_call: TRBV27
cdr3_length: 19

cdr3_aa: CASSDRAAGQPQHF
j_call: TRBJ1-5
v_call: TRBV6-1
cdr3_length: 14

cdr3_aa: CASSFAGVGTEAFF
j_call: TRBJ1-1
v_call: TRBV7-2
cdr3_length: 14

cdr3_aa: CSVGQDYYGYTF
j_call: TRBJ1-2
v_call: TRBV29-1
cdr3_length: 12

cdr3_aa: CASSQTGGVAGELFF
j_call: TRBJ2-2
v_call: TRBV6-2/TRBV6-3
cdr3_length: 15

cdr3_aa: CASSLGWAVGNEQFF
j_call: TRBJ2-1
v_call: TRBV7-6
cdr3_length: 15

cdr3_aa: CASGRRAGTGELFF
j_call: TRBJ2-2
v_call: TRBV6-5
cdr3_length: 14

cdr3_aa: CASRDGTGEKFF
j_call: TRBJ2-1
v_call: TRBV5-1
cdr3_length: 12